This T cell receptor beta chain stems from a study of human T cells and chemical hapten exposure. Study findings and constraints: Following DPC sensitization, TCRs present above 1 in 1000 frequency showed no change. Donors' alopecia may make their immune response differ from healthy people's.

TCRdb itself ran the RACE reads through MiXCR, one entry per CDR3 protein. The sample carries some 36,000 distinct CDR3 sequences, 7.5% to 8% recorded once. Germline V gene data show CDR1 as KGHSH and CDR2 as LQKENI. The CDR3 sequence is 15 residues long. V shed 4 bases and J 2 bases; nucleotides not matched to a gene: 4. Specified time point: pre-sensitization, week 0. Treatment meaning: therapeutic diphenylcyclopropenone sensitization with weekly scalp DPC. In this sample, this clonotype turned up many times. Its antigen is unidentified. The chain employs TRBV18 and TRBJ1-5; 8 bases are a match to TRBD1. The origin of this receptor is a woman aged 45-59 years with alopecia areata. Some clones in this sample may be carry-over from other donors' samples. The sample here was whole blood, taken in connection with sensitization to the hapten diphenylcyclopropenone (DPC). The CDR3 DNA is TGTGCCAGCTCACAACAGGGACAGGGCAATCAGCCCCAGCATTTT. This codes for CASSQQGQGNQPQHF.